The sequence of this T cell receptor (beta chain) was determined in a study of CDR3 diversity in severe acne. A single record per CDR3 protein comes from TCRdb applying MiXCR to the PCR reads. The table shows roughly 79,000 distinct CDR3 sequences, with about 53% occurring only once. There are a few counts of this clonotype. Germline V CDR1 and CDR2: LGHNA, YNFKEQ. The ends were cut back, 4 bases at V and 2 bases at J, with 14 bases in the middle. The CDR3 sequence is 15 residues long. This receptor was identified in a male donor with severe acne vulgaris. The sample consisted of blood. This chain uses TRBV4-2 with TRBJ2-5; D might be TRBD2 (6 bases). The CDR3 region is CASSPGGKGQETQYF. The CDR3 DNA reads TGTGCCAGCAGCCCCGGCGGGAAGGGACAAGAGACCCAGTACTTC.